These T cell receptor beta chains were read from a single sample in a study of cytomegalovirus exposure and HLA in healthy donors. Here immunoSEQ multiplex PCR was the method, and the copy in TCRdb shows in-frame clones only, minus some. The sample has over 100,000 clones, around nine tenths seen once; the top ten hold under 6.5%. Sequenced: PBMCs. The receptor set was obtained from a woman in her twenties or thirties in good health and CMV-seronegative. CDR3s include the opening cysteine and the closing phenylalanine or tryptophan. A D gene is named only where the DNA matches it firmly. Some rows have no size entry. The others give once, few or many, or a class for an expanded clone.

J gene: TRBJ2-1
D gene: TRBD2
V gene: TRBV28
clone size: once
CDR3 DNA: TGTGCCAGCAGCCCGGGACTAGCGGTTTACAATGAGCAGTTCTTC
CDR3 protein: CASSPGLAVYNEQFF

J gene: TRBJ2-7
D gene: .
V gene: TRBV30
clone size: .
CDR3 DNA: TGTGCCTGGAATCGGGATAACTACGAGCAGTACTTC
CDR3 protein: CAWNRDNYEQYF

J gene: TRBJ2-7
D gene: .
V gene: TRBV4-1
clone size: .
CDR3 DNA: TGCGCCAGCAGCTACACACCCCAGGGTTCGTCCGACGAGCAGTACTTC
CDR3 protein: CASSYTPQGSSDEQYF

J gene: TRBJ1-5
D gene: .
V gene: TRBV27
clone size: few
CDR3 DNA: TGTGCCAGCAGTCACCGGGGTAGCAATCAGCCCCAGCATTTT
CDR3 protein: CASSHRGSNQPQHF

J gene: TRBJ2-1
D gene: TRBD2
V gene: TRBV11-2
clone size: .
CDR3 DNA: TGTGCCAGCAGACTGGGTACTAGCGGCTACAATGAGCAGTTCTTC
CDR3 protein: CASRLGTSGYNEQFF

J gene: TRBJ2-1
D gene: TRBD2
V gene: TRBV4-1
clone size: .
CDR3 DNA: TGCGCCAGCAGCCCACAGCGGGGGGGCACCTACAATGAGCAGTTCTTC
CDR3 protein: CASSPQRGGTYNEQFF

J gene: TRBJ2-7
D gene: .
V gene: TRBV4-1
clone size: .
CDR3 DNA: TGCGCCAGCAGCCAAGTCTTCAGTCCCACAGCCGTCTACGAGCAGTACTTC
CDR3 protein: CASSQVFSPTAVYEQYF

J gene: TRBJ2-6
D gene: .
V gene: TRBV2
clone size: .
CDR3 DNA: TGTGCCAGCAGTTTTCAGGCCGGGGCCAACGTCCTGACTTTC
CDR3 protein: CASSFQAGANVLTF

J gene: TRBJ2-7
D gene: TRBD2
V gene: TRBV7-8
clone size: .
CDR3 DNA: TGTGCCAGCAGCAGAGGACTAGCGGGAGTTGGCGAGCAGTACTTC
CDR3 protein: CASSRGLAGVGEQYF

J gene: TRBJ2-7
D gene: .
V gene: TRBV6-1
clone size: .
CDR3 DNA: TGTGCCAGCAGTCGACTCGGAGGGGACGAGCAGTACTTC
CDR3 protein: CASSRLGGDEQYF

J gene: TRBJ1-2
D gene: TRBD1
V gene: TRBV4-1
clone size: .
CDR3 DNA: TGCGCCAGCAGCCGACAGGGGCAAAGGGATGGCTACACCTTC
CDR3 protein: CASSRQGQRDGYTF

J gene: TRBJ2-7
D gene: .
V gene: TRBV7-9
clone size: .
CDR3 DNA: TGTGCCAGCAGCTTACCCGGGACAATCTCCTACGAGCAGTACTTC
CDR3 protein: CASSLPGTISYEQYF

J gene: TRBJ2-7
D gene: TRBD1
V gene: TRBV12-5
clone size: .
CDR3 DNA: TGTGCTAGTGGCTTGGACAGGGGCTACGAGCAGTACTTC
CDR3 protein: CASGLDRGYEQYF

J gene: TRBJ2-7
D gene: TRBD2
V gene: TRBV27
clone size: .
CDR3 DNA: TGTGCCAGCAGTTTGACTAGCGGGGCGACCTACGAGCAGTACTTC
CDR3 protein: CASSLTSGATYEQYF

J gene: TRBJ2-3
D gene: .
V gene: TRBV4-3
clone size: .
CDR3 DNA: TGCGCCAGCAGCCAAGATCAAATCATATCGGGGAGAGGGGGAGATACGCAGTATTTT
CDR3 protein: CASSQDQIISGRGGDTQYF